This TCR beta chain appears in the sequencing data of a study of blood T cell repertoires in COVID-19 (dated by TCRdb to the early 2020s). General notes on the study: The collaborator samples originated in the United States, Italy and Spain and spanned the acute and convalescent phases of COVID-19. The prospective study material was composed of cDNA or gDNA derived from T cells, B-cell-depleted T cells, or PBMCs. Where available, HLA class I and class II types were taken from metadata supplied by the sample provider and were not determined by assay-based typing. Deeply sampled blood TCRbeta repertoires from subjects exposed to, actively infected with, or recovered from COVID-19 were included in the dataset. The sample metadata nearly always contained a de-identified subject ID, COVID-19 status, age in years and sex. Samples were obtained from the ongoing ImmuneRACE study (first 160 participants) and from 950 to 1,500 subjects provided by 6 global collaborators. The repertoires were made available in a free public database intended to serve as a resource for research on the immune response to SARS-CoV-2. Overall results and qualifications from the work: The quantity of clinical and demographic metadata differed by source and by participant and was supplied without curation.

TCRbeta CDR3 regions were amplified from genomic DNA by means of the immunoSEQ Assay, a bias-controlled multiplex PCR. The source study handled its data this way. Within the assay, amplification of reference gene primers was used to estimate how many nucleated cells each sample contained. Sequence reads were collapsed and filtered to measure the absolute abundance of every unique TCRbeta CDR3 rearrangement. For each sample, productive Simpson clonality was calculated as the square root of Simpson's diversity index over productive rearrangements. What TCRdb holds here is the immuneACCESS table cut down to in-frame rearrangements. Part of the clones is not present; checked against another copy, under half of the missing clones reflect an unresolved V gene, and the others are unexplained. V, J and clone size are those of that table, while D and trimming were read from the DNA. This sample is represented by roughly 200,000 clones; roughly four fifths of them were singletons. The ten largest clones add up to about 12% of the sample.

On this clone: The antigen it recognizes is unknown. Base-call qualities are not available, and no considerably larger clone is one nucleotide away. In the same sample, other DNA sequences code for this CDR3.

V ends up 3 bases short and J 4 bases short, with an unmatched junction base count of 3. Measured from the cysteine to the phenylalanine, the CDR3 is 15 residues long. Kept here is only the CDR3 DNA, which spans 45 bases and is read in frame from base 1. CDR1 and CDR2, looked up from the germline V gene, are SGDLS and YYNGEE. In the prospective study, participants were 18 to 89 years old, resided in fewer than 25 geographic areas of the United States, and were enrolled through a virtual design. Cohort assignment in the prospective study relied on participant-reported clinical history from a screening survey and a study questionnaire. Recovered participants in ImmuneRACE Cohort 3 were defined by two consecutive negative NP/OP PCR tests, clearance by a healthcare professional, or resolution of symptoms. Each participant in the prospective study had whole blood, serum and a nasopharyngeal or oropharyngeal swab collected by mobile phlebotomists. Additional blood draws and questionnaires over an approximately two-month period could optionally be provided by prospective study participants. Prospective study blood samples were shipped either frozen or at room temperature before DNA extraction.

Recombination linked TRBV9 to TRBJ2-1, with 11 bases matching TRBD2. This sequence was found in a man aged 35 to 55 who had recovered from COVID-19. The specimen was PBMCs or T cells enriched from blood (not recorded which). The CDR3 amino acid sequence is: CASSAGTSGYNEQFF. Here is the DNA: TGTGCCAGCAGCGCCGGGACTAGCGGATACAATGAGCAGTTCTTC.